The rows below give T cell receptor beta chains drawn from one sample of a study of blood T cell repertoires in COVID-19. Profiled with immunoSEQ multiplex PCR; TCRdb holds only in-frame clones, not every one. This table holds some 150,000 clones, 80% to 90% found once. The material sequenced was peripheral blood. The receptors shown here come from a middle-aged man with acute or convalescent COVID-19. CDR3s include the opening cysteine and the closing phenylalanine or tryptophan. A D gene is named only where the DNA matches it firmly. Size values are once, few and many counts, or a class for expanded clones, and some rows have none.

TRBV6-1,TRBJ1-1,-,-,TGTGCCAGCAGTGAAGTCAGGGGCACGACTGAAGCTTTCTTT,CASSEVRGTTEAFF
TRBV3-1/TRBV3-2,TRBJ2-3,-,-,TGTGCCAGCAGCCAAGGATGGGGGGGCGGAGATACGCAGTATTTT,CASSQGWGGGDTQYF
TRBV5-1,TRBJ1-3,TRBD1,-,TGCGCCAGCAGCTCTGGGACAGGGGTTGGAGGAAACACCATATATTTT,CASSSGTGVGGNTIYF
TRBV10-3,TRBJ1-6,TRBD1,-,TGTGCCATCAATAGGGAGCAGGGGGCAACACCCCTCCACTTT,CAINREQGATPLHF
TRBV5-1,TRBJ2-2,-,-,TGCGCCAGCAGCTTAACCGGGAACTCGAACACCGGGGAGCTGTTTTTT,CASSLTGNSNTGELFF
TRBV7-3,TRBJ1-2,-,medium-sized,TGTGCCAGCAGCCCTAACACCTTC,CASSPNTF
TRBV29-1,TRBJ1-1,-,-,TGCAGCGAACTACAGGGTAGGACTGAAGCTTTCTTT,CSELQGRTEAFF
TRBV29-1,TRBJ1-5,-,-,TGCAGCGTTGGGGGCAGCGGGCAGCCCCAGCATTTT,CSVGGSGQPQHF
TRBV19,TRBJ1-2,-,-,TGTGCCAGTAGTATTCTATCCCCAGGGGCAGGCTACACCTTC,CASSILSPGAGYTF
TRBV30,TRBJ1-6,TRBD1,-,TGTGCCTGGAGTAAGGGGGCCGCTTCACCCCTCCACTTT,CAWSKGAASPLHF
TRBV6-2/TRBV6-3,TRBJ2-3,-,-,TGTGCCAGCAGTTATCCAGGAGGGGCACCCTCGGTCGGAGATACGCAGTATTTT,CASSYPGGAPSVGDTQYF
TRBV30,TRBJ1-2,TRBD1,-,TGTGCCTGGAACCGACAGGGGAAAGGGGGCTACACCTTC,CAWNRQGKGGYTF
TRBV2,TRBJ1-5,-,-,TGTGCCAGCAGCCTTGACACCCGAGCCCAGCATTTT,CASSLDTRAQHF
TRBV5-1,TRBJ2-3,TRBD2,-,TGCGCCAGCAGCTCAAAGGCGGGGGAGCGGAACACAGATACGCAGTATTTT,CASSSKAGERNTDTQYF
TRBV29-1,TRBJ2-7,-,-,TGCAGCGTTGAATCCCAGCAGGGTTCTCACTACGAGCAGTACTTC,CSVESQQGSHYEQYF
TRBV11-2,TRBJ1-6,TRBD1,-,TGTGCCAGCAGCTTAAGGGGGCCTAACTCACCCCTCCACTTT,CASSLRGPNSPLHF
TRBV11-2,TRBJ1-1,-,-,TGTGCCAGCAGCTTCGAAGGACTGTCGAACACTGAAGCTTTCTTT,CASSFEGLSNTEAFF
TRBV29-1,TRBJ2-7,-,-,TGCAGCGTTGCCTCACCCGCCCAGGGTGCTATTGAGCAGTACTTC,CSVASPAQGAIEQYF
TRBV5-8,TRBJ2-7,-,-,TGTGCCAGCAGCTTGGAGGACATTGACGAGCAGTACTTC,CASSLEDIDEQYF
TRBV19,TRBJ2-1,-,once,TGTGCCAGTAGTTCATACAATGAGCAGTTCTTC,CASSSYNEQFF
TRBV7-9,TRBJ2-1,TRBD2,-,TGTGCCAGCAGCTTACTAGCGGGGTACAATGAGCAGTTCTTC,CASSLLAGYNEQFF
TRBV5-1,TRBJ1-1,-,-,TGCGCCAGCAGCTTGAACAGCCTGAACACTGAAGCTTTCTTT,CASSLNSLNTEAFF
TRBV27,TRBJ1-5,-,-,TGTGCCAGCAGTTTATTAGCAGACGTGAGCAATCAGCCCCAGCATTTT,CASSLLADVSNQPQHF
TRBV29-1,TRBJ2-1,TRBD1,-,TGCAGCGTTTGGACAGGGGGCTTTAATGAGCAGTTCTTC,CSVWTGGFNEQFF
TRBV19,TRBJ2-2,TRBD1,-,TGTGCCAGTAAGGACAGGGCTCTGTGGAACACCGGGGAGCTGTTTTTT,CASKDRALWNTGELFF
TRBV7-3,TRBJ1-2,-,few,TGTGCCAGCAGCCCTCGGGTAGAGTATGGCTACACCTTC,CASSPRVEYGYTF
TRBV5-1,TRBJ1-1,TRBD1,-,TGCGCCAGCAACGTAGGGGGCGCGGGGAGCACTGAAGCTTTCTTT,CASNVGGAGSTEAFF
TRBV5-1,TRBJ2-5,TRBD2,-,TGCGCCAGCAGCTTGGTTGGCGGGGGGGCCGTAGAGACCCAGTACTTC,CASSLVGGGAVETQYF
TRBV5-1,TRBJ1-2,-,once,TGCGCCAGCAGCCCTGGACAGCGTGCCTATGGCTACACCTTC,CASSPGQRAYGYTF
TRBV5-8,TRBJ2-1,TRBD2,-,TGTGCCAGCAGCCCCCCACTAGCGGGCCTGTATGAGCAGTTCTTC,CASSPPLAGLYEQFF
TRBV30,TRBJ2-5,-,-,TGTGCCTGGACACCCGAGGATAAAGAGACCCAGTACTTC,CAWTPEDKETQYF
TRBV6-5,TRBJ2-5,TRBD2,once,TGTGCCAGCATTCGGATAGCGGGGGCCGGTGGGACCCAGTACTTC,CASIRIAGAGGTQYF
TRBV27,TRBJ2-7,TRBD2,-,TGTGGGTATAGCGGGGGAATAGGCTACGAGCAGTACTTC,CGYSGGIGYEQYF
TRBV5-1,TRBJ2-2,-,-,TGCGCCAGCAGCTTGATGGGCAGGGACACCGGGGAGCTGTTTTTT,CASSLMGRDTGELFF
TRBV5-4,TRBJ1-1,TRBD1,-,TGTGCCAGCAGCGGGACAGGGGTCGCGGCTTTCTTT,CASSGTGVAAFF
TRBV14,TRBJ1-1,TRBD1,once,TGTGCCAGCAGCCAATCGGACAGGTCAGAAGCTTTCTTT,CASSQSDRSEAFF
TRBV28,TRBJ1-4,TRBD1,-,TGTGCCAGCAGTTTACAGGGGGCGTCTAATGAAAAACTGTTTTTT,CASSLQGASNEKLFF
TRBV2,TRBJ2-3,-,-,TGTGCCAGCAGTGTAATACTTCGGGGATCTGGCAGCGATACGCAGTATTTT,CASSVILRGSGSDTQYF
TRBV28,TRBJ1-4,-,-,TGTGCCACCCTCCGGGGGGCCCTACGAGGGGAAAAACTGTTTTTT,CATLRGALRGEKLFF
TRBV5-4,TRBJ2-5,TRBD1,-,TGTGCCAGCAGCTTCCCCGGGACAGGCCAAGAGACCCAGTACTTC,CASSFPGTGQETQYF
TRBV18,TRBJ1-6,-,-,TGTGCCAGCTCACCAGGAGGGGCGCGTTCACCCCTCCACTTT,CASSPGGARSPLHF